Shown below are 23 T cell receptor beta chains from a single sample sequenced in a study of OX40 agonist ivuxolimab in advanced cancers. TCRdb's table, derived via immunoSEQ multiplex PCR, lists solely in-frame clones and lacks some. Of tens of thousands of clones in the sample, roughly 84% were seen once. Sequences were derived from CD4+ or CD8+ T cells sorted from blood, sampled in a trial of the OX40 agonist ivuxolimab. These receptors all come from an adult with an advanced solid tumor such as melanoma, head and neck, liver or kidney cancer.

The chain joins TRBV20-1 to TRBJ1-5, with no clear D. In germline, CDR1 is DFQATT, CDR2 SNEGSKA (reference sequence). The ends were cut back, 1 base at V and 2 bases at J, with 0 bases in the middle. This CDR3 has 11 residues. The CDR3 DNA reads TGCAGTGCTAGAGGCAATCAGCCCCAGCATTTT. Translating gives CSARGNQPQHF.

This rearrangement joins TRBV30 to TRBJ1-5; TRBD1 might be the D (6 bases). The CDR3 extends over 15 amino acids. Trimming cost V 1 base and J 2 bases, with 12 bases left between them. Germline V gene data show CDR1 as GTSNPN and CDR2 as SVGIG (reference sequence). CDR3: CAWSDTGRGNQPQHF. The CDR3 bases are TGTGCCTGGAGTGATACAGGGAGAGGCAATCAGCCCCAGCATTTT.

The chain employs TRBV7-9 and TRBJ2-1; perhaps TRBD2 as D (6 bases). V was pared by 4 bases and J by 2 bases, with 21 bases between. Germline V CDR1 and CDR2: SEHNR, FQNEAQ (reference sequence). The CDR3 loop spans 18 amino acids. CDR3 in DNA: TGTGCCAGCAGCTCAGATTTAGCGGAGCGTGGACCCTACAATGAGCAGTTCTTC. Its translation: CASSSDLAERGPYNEQFF.

This clone has only one observation. V gene TRBV29-1 combines with J gene TRBJ2-7; 7 bases are shared with TRBD1. CDR3 length: 13 residues. Germline V gene lookup returns CDR1 SQVTM and CDR2 ANQGSEA. Unmatched junction bases numbered 6, after V lost 6 bases and J lost 1 base. The CDR3 reads CSVLDRISYEQYF. The DNA of the CDR3 is TGCAGCGTCCTGGACAGGATATCCTACGAGCAGTACTTC.

This rearrangement joins TRBV11-2 to TRBJ2-1; D possibly corresponds to TRBD1 (6 bases). V was shortened by 2 bases and J by 3 bases, with 17 bases between the two germline ends. CDR1 is SGHAT and CDR2 is FQNNGV in the germline V gene. This CDR3 is built from 17 residues. CDR3 sequence (DNA): TGTGCCAGCAGCTTATCCAGGGGATCCGACCTCTACAATGAGCAGTTCTTC. It is translated as CASSLSRGSDLYNEQFF.

This clone was seen more than once but under ten times. The chain combines TRBV5-1 with TRBJ2-7, with TRBD2 matching over 7 bases. The germline V gene encodes CDR1 SGHRS and CDR2 YFSETQ. Trimming took 2 bases from V and 3 from J; bases not matched to a gene: 5. The length of the CDR3 is 14 residues. The CDR3 here is CASSLGGEGYEQYF. The CDR3 coding sequence is TGCGCCAGCAGCTTAGGAGGGGAGGGCTACGAGCAGTACTTC.

The chain links TRBV27 to TRBJ1-2; the D is unclear. Germline CDR1 reads MNHEY; CDR2 reads SMNVEV (reference sequence). The CDR3 runs 14 residues. The ends were cut back, 8 bases at V and 0 bases at J, with 13 bases in the middle. The CDR3 region is CASGPRGPNYGYTF. For the CDR3, the DNA is TGTGCCAGCGGGCCCCGGGGTCCTAACTATGGCTACACCTTC.

This clone was counted a few times. The rearrangement uses TRBV4-3 and TRBJ2-3; 10 bases agree with TRBD2. The V gene's germline CDR1 is LGHNA and CDR2 YSLEER. There are 16 residues in the CDR3. The J segment lost 5 bases and the V segment lost 1 base, leaving 6 bases of the junction unmatched. In DNA form, the CDR3 reads TGCGCCAGCAGCCAAGGCCCTAGCGGGAGTAAAGATACGCAGTATTTT. It specifies CASSQGPSGSKDTQYF.

This chain joins TRBV6-4 and TRBJ1-2, with D uncertain. CDR1 and CDR2 from the germline V gene are MRHNA and SNTAGT. The V gene lost 6 bases and the J gene lost 8 bases, with 16 bases spanning the gap. The CDR3 contains 13 residues. The CDR3 loop reads CASRTVPLSGYTF. The CDR3 DNA reads TGTGCCAGCAGAACAGTACCCCTCTCCGGCTACACCTTC.

With respect to this clone: It is unclear where the CDR3 begins or ends on the DNA, so no DNA is shown, and the CDR3 is as TCRdb lists it. V gene TRBV27 combines with J gene TRBJ2-6; the D call in the table, TRBD1, was not verified against the DNA. With termini counted, the CDR3 has 19 amino acids. Germline CDR1 reads MNHEY; CDR2 reads SMNVEV (reference sequence). This CDR3 is CASSFFGQGVPFGANVLTF.

The J gene is TRBJ2-3, the V gene TRBV2, with D tentatively TRBD2 (6 bases). CDR1 is SNHLY, CDR2 FYNNEI, per germline. The CDR3 is 14 residues long. The V and J ends lost 3 bases and 2 bases respectively, with 9 bases between them. Written as DNA, the CDR3 is TGTGCCAGCAGTGACACTAGCCCCACAGATACGCAGTATTTT. Translating it yields CASSDTSPTDTQYF.

This chain uses TRBV5-8 with TRBJ2-5; 7 bases line up with TRBD1. J gave up 3 bases and V 0 bases, and 8 bases lay outside the gene matches. This CDR3 contains 16 residues. Germline values: CDR1 SGHTS, CDR2 YDEGEE. The CDR3 reads CASSLGAQGGEETQYF. The CDR3 nucleotides read TGTGCCAGCAGCTTGGGGGCCCAAGGGGGCGAAGAGACCCAGTACTTC.

This sequence joins TRBV4-2 and TRBJ2-1; 14 bases line up with TRBD2. Trimming took 4 bases from V and 8 from J; bases not matched to a gene: 16. The CDR3 contains 19 residues. From germline, CDR1 is LGHNA and CDR2 YNFKEQ. The CDR3 region is CASSRSGTSGRWGMDEQFF. The CDR3 DNA reads TGTGCCAGCAGCCGCTCGGGGACTAGCGGGAGATGGGGGATGGATGAGCAGTTCTTC.

The V call is TRBV7-6, the J call TRBJ1-3; D uncertain. There are 13 residues in the CDR3. V gave up 5 bases and J gave up 7 bases, with 12 bases separating them. CDR1 SGHVS and CDR2 FNYEAQ come from the germline V gene. This CDR3 is CASSPISWNTIYF. The CDR3 DNA reads TGTGCCAGCAGCCCAATCTCCTGGAACACCATATATTTT. Using reference TRBV7-6 and TRBJ1-3 for the parts outside the CDR3, the full variable domain is GAGVSQSPRYKVTKRGQDVALRCDPISGHVSLYWYRQALGQGPEFLTYFNYEAQQDKSGLPNDRFSAERPEGSISTLTIQRTEQRDSAMYRCASSPISWNTIYFGEGSWLTVV.

In its sample, this clone was seen once. V gene TRBV7-6 combines with J gene TRBJ2-7; the match to TRBD1 covers 7 bases. CDR1 is SGHVS, CDR2 FNYEAQ, per germline. The V segment lost 1 base and the J segment 6 bases; nucleotides outside the gene matches: 3. This CDR3 spans 13 amino acids. The CDR3 DNA reads TGTGCCAGCAGCTTAGGGGCAGGGGGCGAGCAGTACTTC. It yields the protein CASSLGAGGEQYF.

The chain recombines TRBV5-4 with TRBJ1-1; tentative D call: TRBD1 (5 bases). Germline lookup yields CDR1 SGHNT and CDR2 YYREEE (reference sequence). CDR3 length: 15 amino acids. V dropped 4 bases and J dropped 0 bases, with 13 bases sitting between them. Written as DNA, the CDR3 is TGTGCCAGCAGCCAACCCGGGACGGTGAACACTGAAGCTTTCTTT. Translated, it gives CASSQPGTVNTEAFF.

J is TRBJ1-2 and V is TRBV7-2; the match to TRBD1 covers 10 bases. The V segment lost 3 bases and the J segment 8 bases; nucleotides outside the gene matches: 6. This CDR3 spans 14 amino acids. CDR1 SGHTA and CDR2 FQGNSA come from the germline V gene. CDR3 loop: CASSFAGTGDGYTF. The CDR3 DNA is TGTGCCAGCAGCTTCGCCGGGACAGGGGACGGCTACACCTTC.

The V call is TRBV18, the J call TRBJ1-4; no definite D call. In germline, CDR1 is KGHSH, CDR2 LQKENI. The CDR3 is 17 amino acids. V gave up 0 bases and J gave up 0 bases, with 11 bases separating them. The CDR3 region is CASSPPVVTSTNEKLFF. The DNA of the CDR3 is TGTGCCAGCTCACCACCGGTAGTTACGTCAACTAATGAAAAACTGTTTTTT.

The genes are TRBV28 and TRBJ1-1; maybe TRBD1 (6 bases). V was pared by 8 bases and J by 11 bases, with 12 bases between. This CDR3 comprises 10 residues. The germline V gene has CDR1 MDHEN and CDR2 SYDVKM. The CDR3 reads CASARGVAFF. The CDR3 bases are TGTGCCAGCGCGAGGGGGGTGGCTTTCTTT.

The chain is built from TRBV6-1 and TRBJ2-5, with D maybe TRBD1 (6 bases). CDR1 and CDR2 (germline): MNHNS, SASEGT. The CDR3 is made up of 15 amino acids. V was pared by 4 bases and J by 5 bases, with 17 bases between. CDR3 coding DNA: TGTGCCAGCAGTGGTGGGGGCGCGGGTGGGGAGACCCAGTACTTC. Translating it yields CASSGGGAGGETQYF.

The chain couples TRBV5-1 to TRBJ2-4; 10 bases are a match to TRBD2. Germline CDR1 reads SGHRS; CDR2 reads YFSETQ. J was trimmed by 6 bases and V by 1 base; bases with no gene match: 4. The CDR3 is made up of 15 amino acids. The CDR3 coding sequence is TGCGCCAGCAGCTTGCCTAGCGGGGGCACAAACATTCAGTACTTC. Translating it yields CASSLPSGGTNIQYF. Full variable domain (rest looked up from reference TRBV5-1 and TRBJ2-4): KAGVTQTPRYLIKTRGQQVTLSCSPISGHRSVSWYQQTPGQGLQFLFEYFSETQRNKGNFPGRFSGRQFSNSRSEMNVSTLELGDSALYLCASSLPSGGTNIQYFGAGTRLSVL.

DNA for the CDR3: TGCGCCAGCAGCCCCGGACTAGCGGCCGCCTACGAGCAGTACTTC. Its translation: CASSPGLAAAYEQYF. The chain joins TRBV4-1 to TRBJ2-7; TRBD2 matches at 10 bases. V lost 4 bases and J lost 2; bases outside the gene matches: 5. The germline V gene encodes CDR1 MGHRA and CDR2 YSYEKL. The CDR3 is 15 amino acids.

This chain uses TRBV7-2 with TRBJ2-7, with TRBD2 matching 8 bases. Per germline, CDR1 SGHTA and CDR2 FQGNSA. There are 15 residues in the CDR3. V gave up 2 bases and J gave up 2 bases; unmatched junction bases: 5. The CDR3 loop reads CASSLMGLDPYEQYF. The CDR3 region has the DNA TGTGCCAGCAGCTTAATGGGACTAGATCCCTACGAGCAGTACTTC.